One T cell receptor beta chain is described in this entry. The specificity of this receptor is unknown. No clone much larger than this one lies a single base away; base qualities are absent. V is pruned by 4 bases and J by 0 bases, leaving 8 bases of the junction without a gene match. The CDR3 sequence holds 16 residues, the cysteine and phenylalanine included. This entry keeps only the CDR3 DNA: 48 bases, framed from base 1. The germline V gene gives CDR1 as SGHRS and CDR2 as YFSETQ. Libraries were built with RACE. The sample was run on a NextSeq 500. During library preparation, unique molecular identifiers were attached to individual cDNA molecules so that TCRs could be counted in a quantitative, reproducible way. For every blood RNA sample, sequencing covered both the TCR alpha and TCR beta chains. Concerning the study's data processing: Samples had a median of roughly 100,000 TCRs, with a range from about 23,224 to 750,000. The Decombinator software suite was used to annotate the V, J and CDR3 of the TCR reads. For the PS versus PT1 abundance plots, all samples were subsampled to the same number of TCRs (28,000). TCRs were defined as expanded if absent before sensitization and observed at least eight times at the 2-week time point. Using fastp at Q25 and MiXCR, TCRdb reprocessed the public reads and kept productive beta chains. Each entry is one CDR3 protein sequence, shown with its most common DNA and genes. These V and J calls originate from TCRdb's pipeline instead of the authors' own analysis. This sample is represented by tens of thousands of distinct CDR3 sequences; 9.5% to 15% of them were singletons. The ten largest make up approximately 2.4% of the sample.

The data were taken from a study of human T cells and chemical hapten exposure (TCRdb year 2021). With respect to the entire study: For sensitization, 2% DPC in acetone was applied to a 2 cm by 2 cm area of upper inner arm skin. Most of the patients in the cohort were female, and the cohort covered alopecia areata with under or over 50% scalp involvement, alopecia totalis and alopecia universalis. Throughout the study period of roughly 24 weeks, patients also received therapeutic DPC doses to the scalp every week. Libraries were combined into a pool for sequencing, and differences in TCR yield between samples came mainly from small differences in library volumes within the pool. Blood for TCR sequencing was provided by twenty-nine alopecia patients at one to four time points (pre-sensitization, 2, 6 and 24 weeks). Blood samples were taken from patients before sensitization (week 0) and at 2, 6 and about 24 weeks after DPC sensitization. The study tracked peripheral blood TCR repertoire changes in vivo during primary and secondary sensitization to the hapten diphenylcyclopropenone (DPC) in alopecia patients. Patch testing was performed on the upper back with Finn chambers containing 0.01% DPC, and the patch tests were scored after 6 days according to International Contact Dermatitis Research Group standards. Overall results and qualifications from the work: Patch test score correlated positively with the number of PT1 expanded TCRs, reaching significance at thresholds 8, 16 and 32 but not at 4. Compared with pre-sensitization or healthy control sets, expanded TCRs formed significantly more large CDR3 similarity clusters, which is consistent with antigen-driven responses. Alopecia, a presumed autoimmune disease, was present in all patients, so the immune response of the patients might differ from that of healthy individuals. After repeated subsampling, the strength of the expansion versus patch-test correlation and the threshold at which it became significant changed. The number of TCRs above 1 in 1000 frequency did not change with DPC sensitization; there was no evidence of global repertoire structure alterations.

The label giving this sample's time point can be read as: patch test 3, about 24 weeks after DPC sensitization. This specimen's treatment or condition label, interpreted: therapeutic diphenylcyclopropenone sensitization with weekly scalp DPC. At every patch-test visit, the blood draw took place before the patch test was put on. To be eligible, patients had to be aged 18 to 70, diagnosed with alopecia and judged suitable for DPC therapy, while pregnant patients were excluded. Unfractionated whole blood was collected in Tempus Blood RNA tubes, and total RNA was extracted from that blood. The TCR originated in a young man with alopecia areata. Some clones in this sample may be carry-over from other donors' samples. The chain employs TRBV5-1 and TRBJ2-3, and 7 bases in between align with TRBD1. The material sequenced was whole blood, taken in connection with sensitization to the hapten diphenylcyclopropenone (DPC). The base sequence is TGCGCCAGCAGCAACTCCGGGACAGTTAGCACAGATACGCAGTATTTT. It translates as CASSNSGTVSTDTQYF.